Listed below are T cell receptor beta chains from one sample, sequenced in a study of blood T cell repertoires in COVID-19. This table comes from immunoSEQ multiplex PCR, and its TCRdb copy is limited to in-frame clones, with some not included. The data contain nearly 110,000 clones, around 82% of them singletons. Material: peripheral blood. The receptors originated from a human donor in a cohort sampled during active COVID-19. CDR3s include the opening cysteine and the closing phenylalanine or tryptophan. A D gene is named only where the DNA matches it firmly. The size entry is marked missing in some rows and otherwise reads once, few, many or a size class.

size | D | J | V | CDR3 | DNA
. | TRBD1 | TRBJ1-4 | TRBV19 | CASSIIPPGQGDFREKLFF | TGTGCCAGTAGTATTATCCCCCCGGGACAGGGGGATTTTCGGGAAAAACTGTTTTTT
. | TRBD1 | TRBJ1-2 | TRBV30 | CAWSGTTGGADGYTF | TGTGCCTGGAGTGGGACCACAGGGGGCGCCGATGGCTACACCTTC
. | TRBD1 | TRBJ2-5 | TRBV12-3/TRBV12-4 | CASSQTGPQTQYF | TGTGCCAGCAGCCAGACAGGGCCGCAGACCCAGTACTTC
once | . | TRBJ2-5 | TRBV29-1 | CSVDLNQETQYF | TGCAGCGTTGACTTAAACCAAGAGACCCAGTACTTC
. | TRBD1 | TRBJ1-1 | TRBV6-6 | CASSQLGQRNTEAFF | TGTGCCAGCTCCCAATTGGGACAGCGGAACACTGAAGCTTTCTTT
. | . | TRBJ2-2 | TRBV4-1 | CASSRPTETGELFF | TGCGCCAGCAGCCGTCCGACAGAGACCGGGGAGCTGTTTTTT
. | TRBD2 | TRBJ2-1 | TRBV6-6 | CASSSPAGGPYNEQFF | TGTGCCAGCAGTTCGCCCGCGGGAGGGCCCTACAATGAGCAGTTCTTC
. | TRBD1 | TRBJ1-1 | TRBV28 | CASTFGTGWGTEAFF | TGTGCCAGCACCTTCGGGACAGGTTGGGGCACTGAAGCTTTCTTT
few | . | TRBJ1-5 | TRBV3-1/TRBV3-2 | CASSQISGQPQHF | TGTGCCAGCAGCCAAATCTCGGGGCAGCCCCAGCATTTT
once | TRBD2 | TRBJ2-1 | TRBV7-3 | CASSSGLAGGTHESNEQFF | TGTGCCAGCAGCTCCGGACTAGCGGGAGGGACCCACGAGAGCAATGAGCAGTTCTTC
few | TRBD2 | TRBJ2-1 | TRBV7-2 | CASSPMRGGPNNEQFF | TGTGCCAGCAGCCCCATGAGGGGAGGGCCTAACAATGAGCAGTTCTTC
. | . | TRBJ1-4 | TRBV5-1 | CASSRREGEKLFF | TGCGCCAGCAGCCGGAGGGAGGGTGAAAAACTGTTTTTT
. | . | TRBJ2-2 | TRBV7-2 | CASSSQGIGELFF | TGTGCCAGCAGCTCACAGGGAATCGGGGAGCTGTTTTTT
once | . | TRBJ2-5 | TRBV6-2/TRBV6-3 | CASSYWGHSLRETQYF | TGTGCCAGCAGTTACTGGGGACACTCCCTGAGGGAGACCCAGTACTTC
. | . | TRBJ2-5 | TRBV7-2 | CASTRGGGGETQYF | TGTGCCAGCACCCGTGGGGGCGGTGGGGAGACCCAGTACTTC
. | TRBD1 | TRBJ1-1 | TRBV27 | CASSLGQVRPTEAFF | TGTGCCAGCAGTTTGGGACAGGTACGGCCCACTGAAGCTTTCTTT
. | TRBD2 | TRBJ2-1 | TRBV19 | CASTLGLAGRDEQFF | TGTGCCAGTACCCTAGGACTAGCGGGAAGGGATGAGCAGTTCTTC
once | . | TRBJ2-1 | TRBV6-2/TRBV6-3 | CASTPGSSYNEQFF | TGTGCCAGCACCCCGGGGAGCTCCTACAATGAGCAGTTCTTC
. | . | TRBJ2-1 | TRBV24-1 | CATSDFGVHEQFF | TGTGCCACCAGTGATTTTGGAGTCCATGAGCAGTTCTTC
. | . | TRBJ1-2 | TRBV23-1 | CASSRVTDYGYTF | TGCGCCAGCAGCAGGGTGACTGACTATGGCTACACCTTC
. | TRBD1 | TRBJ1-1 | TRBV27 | CASSLRQGGTEAFF | TGTGCCAGCAGTCTTCGACAGGGTGGGACTGAAGCTTTCTTT
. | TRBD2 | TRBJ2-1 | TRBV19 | CASRLAGGPRQFF | TGTGCCAGTAGGCTAGCGGGAGGGCCTCGGCAGTTCTTC
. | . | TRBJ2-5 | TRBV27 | CASSFSQAEETQYF | TGTGCCAGCAGTTTTTCACAGGCGGAGGAGACCCAGTACTTC
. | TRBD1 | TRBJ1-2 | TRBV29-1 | CSVVGGGGVYGYTF | TGCAGCGTTGTAGGCGGAGGGGGCGTATATGGCTACACCTTC
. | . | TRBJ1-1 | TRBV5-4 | CASSLGGGSGLNTEAFF | TGTGCCAGCAGCTTAGGTGGGGGGAGTGGTTTGAACACTGAAGCTTTCTTT
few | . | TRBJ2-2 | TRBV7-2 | CASSFAGRTGELFF | TGTGCCAGCAGCTTTGCGGGACGAACCGGGGAGCTGTTTTTT
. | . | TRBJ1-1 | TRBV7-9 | CASSLGAGYWEAFF | TGTGCCAGCAGCTTAGGGGCAGGGTATTGGGAAGCTTTCTTT
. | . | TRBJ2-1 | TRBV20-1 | CSARTMNEQFF | TGCAGTGCTAGAACTATGAATGAGCAGTTCTTC
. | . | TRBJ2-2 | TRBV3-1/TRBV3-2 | CASTAGGYNTGELFF | TGTGCCAGCACCGCCGGAGGGTACAACACCGGGGAGCTGTTTTTT
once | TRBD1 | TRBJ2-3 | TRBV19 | CASSRRDRGTDTQYF | TGTGCCAGTAGTCGCCGGGACAGGGGAACAGATACGCAGTATTTT
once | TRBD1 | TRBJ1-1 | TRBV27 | CASSTYPRDRAAFF | TGTGCCAGCAGTACATACCCCCGGGACAGGGCGGCTTTCTTT
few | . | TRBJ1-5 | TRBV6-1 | CASSEAGGNQPQHF | TGTGCCAGCAGTGAGGCAGGGGGCAATCAGCCCCAGCATTTT